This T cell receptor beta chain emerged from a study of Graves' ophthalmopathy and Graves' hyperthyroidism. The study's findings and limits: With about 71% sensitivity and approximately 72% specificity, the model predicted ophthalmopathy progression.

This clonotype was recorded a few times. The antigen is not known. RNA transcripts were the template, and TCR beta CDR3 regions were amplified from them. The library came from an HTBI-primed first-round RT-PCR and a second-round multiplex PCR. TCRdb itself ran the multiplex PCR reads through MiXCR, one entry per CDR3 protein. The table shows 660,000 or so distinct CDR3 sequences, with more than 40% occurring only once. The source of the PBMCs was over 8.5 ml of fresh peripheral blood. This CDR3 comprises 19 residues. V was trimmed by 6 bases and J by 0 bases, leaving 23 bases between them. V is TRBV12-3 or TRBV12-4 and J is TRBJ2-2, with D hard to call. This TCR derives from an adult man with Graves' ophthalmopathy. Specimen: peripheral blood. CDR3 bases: TGTGCCAGCAGATTTGAGGAAGGGTTCCCCGTTGCGAACACCGGGGAGCTGTTTTTT. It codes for CASRFEEGFPVANTGELFF.